This is a list of T cell receptor beta chains from one sample in a study of cytomegalovirus exposure and HLA in healthy donors. Clones were sequenced by immunoSEQ multiplex PCR, and TCRdb holds only the in-frame ones, with some missing. The data hold some 110,000 clones, with approximately 58% observed a single time. Sequencing was carried out using PBMCs. These receptors were taken from a woman aged 25 to 39 in good health and CMV-seronegative. CDR3s include the opening cysteine and the closing phenylalanine or tryptophan. A D gene is named only where the DNA matches it firmly. For some rows the clone size is stated as once, few or many, or as a class when expanded; others skip it.

CASSSTSGRVDTQYF	TGTGCCAGCAGCTCCACTAGCGGGAGGGTGGATACGCAGTATTTT	-	TRBV7-3	TRBD2	15	TRBJ2-3
CASGGGTNTGELFF	TGTGCCAGCGGGGGAGGGACGAACACCGGGGAGCTGTTTTTT	-	TRBV10-3	TRBD2	14	TRBJ2-2
CASSPPDSPNTGELFF	TGTGCCAGCAGTCCGCCGGACTCACCGAACACCGGGGAGCTGTTTTTT	few	TRBV27	-	16	TRBJ2-2
CASSWQGQNISPLHF	TGTGCCAGCAGTTGGCAGGGACAGAATATTTCACCCCTCCACTTT	-	TRBV27	TRBD1	15	TRBJ1-6
CASSLSGNQPQHF	TGTGCCAGCAGCTTATCCGGGAATCAGCCCCAGCATTTT	once	TRBV7-2	-	13	TRBJ1-5
CASRLGQGNGYTF	TGTGCCAGCAGGCTGGGACAGGGGAATGGCTACACCTTC	-	TRBV6-5	TRBD1	13	TRBJ1-2
CASSLTSGAVWVEQFF	TGTGCCAGCAGCTTAACTAGCGGGGCCGTCTGGGTTGAGCAGTTCTTC	-	TRBV5-4	TRBD2	16	TRBJ2-1
CASSAGNTEAFF	TGTGCCAGCAGTGCCGGGAACACTGAAGCTTTCTTT	-	TRBV27	-	12	TRBJ1-1
CASSQGAGQNYNEQFF	TGCGCCAGCAGCCAAGGAGCTGGACAGAACTACAATGAGCAGTTCTTC	-	TRBV4-3	-	16	TRBJ2-1
CASKTRYYNEQFF	TGTGCCAGCAAAACTAGATACTACAATGAGCAGTTCTTC	-	TRBV5-6	-	13	TRBJ2-1
CASSLGTASYEQYF	TGTGCCAGCAGCTTAGGGACAGCCTCCTACGAGCAGTACTTC	-	TRBV7-2	-	14	TRBJ2-7
CASSIPNFAEDYNEQFF	TGTGCCAGTAGTATCCCCAACTTTGCGGAGGACTACAATGAGCAGTTCTTC	-	TRBV19	-	17	TRBJ2-1
CASSKTGGLALVEQFF	TGTGCCAGCAGCAAAACAGGGGGACTAGCCCTTGTAGAGCAGTTCTTC	-	TRBV7-3	-	16	TRBJ2-1
CASSSQGTYNEQFF	TGTGCCAGCAGTTCCCAGGGGACCTACAATGAGCAGTTCTTC	-	TRBV27	-	14	TRBJ2-1
CASSLGGQVYNEQFF	TGCGCCAGCAGCTTGGGAGGACAGGTCTACAATGAGCAGTTCTTC	-	TRBV5-1	TRBD1	15	TRBJ2-1
CASSWEGLNTEAFF	TGTGCCAGCAGCTGGGAGGGGCTAAACACTGAAGCTTTCTTT	-	TRBV7-8	-	14	TRBJ1-1
CATSGGTSVRSGGELFF	TGTGCCACCAGCGGAGGGACTAGCGTTAGATCAGGCGGGGAGCTGTTTTTT	-	TRBV15	TRBD2	17	TRBJ2-2
CSVAGDLNTGELFF	TGCAGCGTTGCGGGGGACCTGAACACCGGGGAGCTGTTTTTT	-	TRBV29-1	-	14	TRBJ2-2
CASSFGGVEAFF	TGTGCCAGCAGTTTTGGCGGGGTAGAAGCTTTCTTT	-	TRBV28	-	12	TRBJ1-1
CASSTGYNEQFF	TGTGCCAGCAGCACGGGTTACAATGAACAGTTCTTC	-	TRBV11-3	-	12	TRBJ2-1